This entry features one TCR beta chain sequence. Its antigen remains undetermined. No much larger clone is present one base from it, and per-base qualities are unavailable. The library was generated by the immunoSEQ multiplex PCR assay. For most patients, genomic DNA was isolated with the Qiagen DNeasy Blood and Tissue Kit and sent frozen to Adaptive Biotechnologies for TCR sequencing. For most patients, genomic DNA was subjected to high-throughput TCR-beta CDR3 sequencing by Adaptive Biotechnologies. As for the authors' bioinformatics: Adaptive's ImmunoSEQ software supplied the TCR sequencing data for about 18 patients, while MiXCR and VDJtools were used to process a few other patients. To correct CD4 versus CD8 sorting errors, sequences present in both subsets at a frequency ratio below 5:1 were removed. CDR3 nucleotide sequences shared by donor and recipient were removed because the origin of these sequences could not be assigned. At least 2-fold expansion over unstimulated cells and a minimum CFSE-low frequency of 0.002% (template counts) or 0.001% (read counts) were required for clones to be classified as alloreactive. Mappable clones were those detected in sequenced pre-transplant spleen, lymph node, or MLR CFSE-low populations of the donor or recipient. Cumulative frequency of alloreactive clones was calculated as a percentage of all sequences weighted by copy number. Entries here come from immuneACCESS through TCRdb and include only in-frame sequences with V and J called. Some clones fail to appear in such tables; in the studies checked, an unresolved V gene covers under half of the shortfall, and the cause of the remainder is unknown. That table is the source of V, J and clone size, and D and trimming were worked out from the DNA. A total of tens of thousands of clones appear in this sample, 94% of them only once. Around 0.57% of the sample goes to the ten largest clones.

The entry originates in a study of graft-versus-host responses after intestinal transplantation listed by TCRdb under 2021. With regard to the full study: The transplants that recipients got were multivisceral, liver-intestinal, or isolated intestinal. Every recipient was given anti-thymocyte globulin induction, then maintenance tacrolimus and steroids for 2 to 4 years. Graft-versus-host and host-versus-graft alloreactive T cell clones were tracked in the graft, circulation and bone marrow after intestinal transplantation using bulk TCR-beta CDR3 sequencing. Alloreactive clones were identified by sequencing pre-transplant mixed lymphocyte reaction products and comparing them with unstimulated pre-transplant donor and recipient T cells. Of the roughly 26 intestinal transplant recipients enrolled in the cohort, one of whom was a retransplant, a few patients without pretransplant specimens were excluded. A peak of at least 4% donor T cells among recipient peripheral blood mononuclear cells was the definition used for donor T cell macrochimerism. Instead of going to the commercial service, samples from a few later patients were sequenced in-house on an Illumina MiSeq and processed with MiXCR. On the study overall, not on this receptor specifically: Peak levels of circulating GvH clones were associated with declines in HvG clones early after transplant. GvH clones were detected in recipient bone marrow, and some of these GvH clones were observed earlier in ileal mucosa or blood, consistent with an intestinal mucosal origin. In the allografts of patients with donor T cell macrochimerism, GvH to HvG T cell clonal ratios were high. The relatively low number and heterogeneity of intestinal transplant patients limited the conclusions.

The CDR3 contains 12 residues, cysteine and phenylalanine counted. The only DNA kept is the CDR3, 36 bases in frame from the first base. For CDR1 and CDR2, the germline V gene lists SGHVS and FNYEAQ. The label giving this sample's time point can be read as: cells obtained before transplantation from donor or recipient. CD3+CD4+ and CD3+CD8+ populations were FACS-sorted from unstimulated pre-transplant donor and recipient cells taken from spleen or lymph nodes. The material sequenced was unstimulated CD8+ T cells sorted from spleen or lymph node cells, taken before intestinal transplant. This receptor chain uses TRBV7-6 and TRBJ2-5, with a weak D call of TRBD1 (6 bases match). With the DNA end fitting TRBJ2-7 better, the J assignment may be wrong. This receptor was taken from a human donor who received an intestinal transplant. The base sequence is TGTGCCAGCAGCCCAACAGGGTACGAGCAGTACTTC. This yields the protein CASSPTGYEQYF.